The clone carrying this T cell receptor (beta chain) was detected a few times. The sample comes from a study of blood T cells in healthy people across ages. The germline CDR1 and CDR2 sequences are MNHNS and SASEGT. V was shortened by 6 bases and J by 0 bases, with 14 bases between the two germline ends. This CDR3 comprises 15 residues. Healthy individuals of Caucasian origin from Russia, aged about 6 to 90, served as donors. PCR was performed a second time for about 7 to 12 cycles using a sample-barcoded 5' primer and a J-beta primer mix. With 12 random nucleotides, a template-switch adaptor tagged each individual cDNA molecule. From the 5' RACE reads, TCRdb called clonotypes with MiXCR, one entry per CDR3 protein. Found here are some 1.6 million distinct CDR3 sequences, 30% to 35% of them singletons; the top ten hold 11%.

Sequencing input: blood. V gene TRBV6-1 combines with J gene TRBJ1-1; TRBD1 might be the D (5 bases). The receptor was derived from a young woman in good health. The CDR3 is CASSPSRQLNTEAFF. The DNA of the CDR3 is TGTGCCAGCAGCCCCTCCCGACAGTTGAACACTGAAGCTTTCTTT.